Below, one T cell receptor (beta chain) is given with its context. No antigen is known for it. The data were taken from a study of vaccination effects on CD4 cells after COVID-19. The CDR3 runs to 15 residues. The germline V gene has CDR1 SGHRS and CDR2 YFSETQ. With 0 bases clipped from V and 6 bases from J, the junction kept 3 bases outside the gene matches. On roughly day 10 of culture, CD4+ T cells were separated out. Testing of the vaccine recipients showed negative nucleocapsid antibodies and no prior SARS-CoV-2 infection. Sequenced by immunoSEQ multiplex PCR; TCRdb stores in-frame clones only, minus some. The table records fewer than 75,000 clones, roughly four fifths of them present only once.

This TCR was sampled from a human donor who received a COVID-19 vaccine. This material consisted of CD4+ T cells from PBMCs cultured without peptide, taken before COVID-19 vaccination. The J gene is TRBJ2-3, the V gene TRBV5-1; 11 nucleotides align to TRBD2. The CDR3 loop reads CASSLELAGGDTQYF. CDR3 nucleotide sequence: TGCGCCAGCAGCTTGGAATTAGCGGGGGGGGATACGCAGTATTTT.